These 5 T cell receptor beta chains came from one sample sequenced in a study of blood T cells in healthy people across ages. Next came a second PCR, run for roughly 6 to 11 cycles, which used a sample-barcoded 5' primer along with a J-beta primer mix. TCRdb redid the calling of the 5' RACE reads with MiXCR, one entry per CDR3 protein. Of about 970,000 distinct CDR3 sequences listed, roughly half were seen once; the top ten hold around 21%. The sequenced material came from blood. The receptors were gathered from a woman aged 55-70 years in good health.

V gene TRBV4-1 combines with J gene TRBJ2-7; no definite D call. CDR1 is MGHRA and CDR2 is YSYEKL in the germline V gene. The CDR3 is 14 amino acids. Deletions cut 1 base from V and 3 bases from J, with 10 bases between. For the CDR3, the DNA is TGCGCCAGCAGCCAAGTCCGGACGGGCTACGAGCAGTACTTC. Protein sequence: CASSQVRTGYEQYF.

The rearrangement joins TRBV29-1 to TRBJ2-3; D remains unclear. V dropped 7 bases and J dropped 10 bases, with 15 bases sitting between them. The germline V gene encodes CDR1 SQVTM and CDR2 ANQGSEA. CDR3 length: 11 amino acids. CDR3 loop: CSAQSGIAQYF. CDR3 DNA sequence: TGCAGCGCCCAGTCAGGTATCGCGCAGTATTTT.

This clonotype was seen only a few times. The CDR3 sequence is CASSLVGDLAKNIQYF. CDR3 nucleotides: TGCGCCAGCAGCTTGGTAGGGGACTTAGCCAAAAACATTCAGTACTTC. This rearrangement joins TRBV5-1 to TRBJ2-4; tentatively, D is TRBD2 (6 bases). Germline loops: CDR1 SGHRS, CDR2 YFSETQ. This CDR3 is 16 amino acids long. Trimming removed 0 bases at V and 0 bases at J, with 10 bases between.

This clonotype was detected once. The V gene is TRBV10-1, the J gene TRBJ2-6, with D uncertain. V lost 0 bases to trimming and J lost 4 bases, with 7 bases between them. Germline V gene lookup returns CDR1 WNHNN and CDR2 SYGVQD (reference sequence). CDR3 length: 15 residues. CDR3 nucleotide sequence: TGCGCCAGCAGTGAGTCTCAGTGGGGGGCCAACGTCCTGACTTTC. Residues: CASSESQWGANVLTF.

This chain joins TRBV20-1 and TRBJ2-1; 8 bases are a match to TRBD2. The J call is doubtful: the DNA matches TRBJ2-7 better. The CDR3 has 16 residues. CDR1 is DFQATT and CDR2 is SNEGSKA in the germline V gene (reference sequence). For the CDR3, the DNA is TGCAGTGCTAGAGCCCCCGGGACTAGGAACTACAATGAGCAGTACTTC. Its protein product is CSARAPGTRNYNEQYF.